This entry is about one T cell receptor beta chain. Which antigen it targets is not known. No base quality values were provided; no much bigger clone lies one nucleotide off. This record belongs to a study of cytomegalovirus exposure and HLA in healthy donors (dated 2017 in TCRdb). Context from the whole study: In an earlier analysis of around 540 of the donors, 250 to 300 Gb of sequence data and 120 million or so unique TCR beta sequences from 180 million or so T cells were reported. Roughly 5 DR-DQ haplotypes were treated as single units for association and clustering because of strong linkage in the cohort. High-throughput TCR immunosequencing, statistical association of individual TCRs with disease status, and machine learning were combined to predict cytomegalovirus infection status. A later genetic analysis took genome-wide SNP genotypes for about 65% of the 666 donors and used that subset as a discovery cohort. Donor age, sex, ethnicity and CMV serostatus were compiled alongside the repertoire data. The study used immunosequencing to profile the T cell repertoires of 670 or so subjects and linked those repertoires to cytomegalovirus serostatus. On average, over 200,000 unique TCR beta nucleotide sequences were sequenced per donor among 398 genotyped donors of the cohort, with 15% to 20% of those sequences being non-productive. A separate validation cohort of 100 to 150 different subjects was used in addition to the approximately 700-subject first cohort. The genetic ancestry cluster associated with self-reported Caucasian donors included approximately 85% of the approximately 430 genotyped donors. To decide whether each TCR beta V gene segment behaved as functional or pseudogenic, an earlier analysis of some 600 of the donors relied on high-throughput TCR beta sequencing. The study was designed to test whether signatures of past pathogen exposure could be identified by cataloging public T cell receptors. Class I and class II HLA loci were covered by the typing at four-digit resolution. Typing coverage differed by locus: A, B, C, DRB1 and DQB1 were typed in about 620-630 donors, DQA1 in approximately 520, DPA1 in 600 to 610, and DPB1 in 450 to 480. Approximately 300 gigabases of sequencing data and around 80 million unique TCR sequences made up an early release that covered about 640 HLA-typed donors. A later analysis re-analyzed previously published TCR beta repertoires from roughly 600 donors and added high-resolution HLA genotyping to study TCR occurrence patterns. Every repertoire in the discovery cohort had been generated on one and the same sequencing platform. Rather than using new phenotypic data, the later analysis identified candidate immune exposures from TCR beta sequences and from how often those sequences occurred across donors.

The cohort consisted of 666 healthy bone marrow donors. Cohort members were all nominally healthy when sampled, although unrecorded immune exposures were likely present. The donor tested CMV seronegative and was one of the 352 seronegative cohort members. Each donor provided a peripheral blood sample, and peripheral blood mononuclear cells were used for TCR beta sequencing. The Qiagen DNeasy Blood Extraction Kit was used to extract genomic DNA from the blood cell samples. What the study reported, not specific to this receptor: Assigning TCR associations to individual alleles was difficult when HLA alleles, especially DR and DQ, strongly co-occurred. Linkage disequilibrium might explain the correlated functional status among segregating V segments, but an unknown experimental factor could not be excluded. According to a later analysis, most CMV-associated TCR beta chains appeared to be HLA-restricted, and the HLA associations seemed to be driven largely by CMV exposure. A cluster of highly shared sequence variants was judged likely to represent a technical artifact of the sequencing pipeline. Because HLA typing was unavailable for some donors at each locus, only the typed subset was used in association tests. An association between a missense DCLRE1C variant and V-gene and J-gene trimming of TCR beta chains was found in a later genetic analysis and replicated in an independent cohort. It was suggested by the authors that the approach could potentially be generalized to other disease states and immunological phenotypes. A few of the identified cytomegalovirus-associated TCR beta chains were confirmed in vitro to be specific for cytomegalovirus antigens. According to a later analysis, TCR association rates differed among HLA loci, with DRB1 alleles showing the most associated TCRs and HLA-C alleles showing the fewest. The study gave a list of some 150 TCR beta chains associated with cytomegalovirus. Most TCR sequences were seen in very few donors, while some public TCRs were found in many individuals. A later analysis found that HLA-associated TCR beta chains were more clonally expanded and had lower generation probabilities than equally common non-associated chains. In a later genetic analysis, fewer N-insertions in productive TCRs were reported among donors in an Asian-associated ancestry cluster than the approximately 670-donor mean. In both the original and validation cohorts, the classifier was reported to diagnose cytomegalovirus status with high specificity and sensitivity. CMV serostatus was the only immune exposure information available for the cohort. A further reported finding was that TCR beta sequences accurately predicted the HLA-A and HLA-B alleles for most subjects in the first cohort. The earlier analysis of about 600 of the donors excluded over 15 rarely observed V segments, including chromosome 9 orphons, because counts were too low. In a later analysis, several top co-occurrence clusters were reported to appear linked to parvovirus B19, influenza, CMV and Epstein-Barr virus. Roughly uniform sequencing depth across donors was assumed in presence/absence analyses, although this assumption may not hold. An earlier analysis of approximately 600 of the donors showed that most TCR beta V segments appeared in productive rearrangements either about 90% or about 30% of the time, which broadly matched IMGT annotations. A later analysis associated approximately 17,000 TCR beta sequences with specific HLA alleles at a false discovery rate of 0.05. In this cohort, only TCR beta chains were sequenced, and detectable features were limited by the absence of alpha or paired-chain data.

The library was produced with the immunoSEQ multiplex PCR assay. For the multiplex PCR, a mixture combining 60 forward primers for TCR Vbeta segments and 13 reverse primers for TCR Jbeta segments was used. Amplification of the CDR3 region of rearranged TCR beta genes was performed with a multiplex PCR assay on genomic DNA. On the Illumina HiSeq System, the amplified TCR beta libraries were sequenced as 87-base-pair reads. In the original analysis: In a later analysis, tens of millions of unique TCR beta chains were counted across the 650 to 700 repertoires, and about 9.9 million of these chains were shared by at least two donors. To remove PCR and sequencing errors, raw reads were error-corrected and collapsed into unique sequences using a nearest-neighbor algorithm that merged closely related sequences. Alignment of CDR3 sequences to IMGT reference sequences was used to assign V, D and J gene segments. For a sequence to be retained, a match of at least six nucleotides to both a V gene segment and a J gene segment was required. Rearrangements were called productive when the CDR3 lacked stop codons and stayed in frame with V and J; all others were non-productive. CDR3 was defined according to IMGT convention as the region running from the second conserved V-encoded cysteine to the conserved J-encoded phenylalanine. In an earlier analysis of more than 550 of the donors, sequences lacking an unambiguous match to a single V gene segment were excluded. In an earlier analysis of a few hundred of the donors, V segments were called functional above 56.7% productive rearrangements and were called segregating when the between-donor standard deviation exceeded 5%. A statistical classification framework was built to diagnose cytomegalovirus status from the catalog of TCR beta chain sequences. V and J gene assignment, in a later analysis, came from comparing TCR nucleotide sequences with IMGT/GENE-DB human TR gene sequences. The TCRdist pipeline was used in a later analysis to assign CDR3 sequences and most-parsimonious VDJ recombination scenarios. In a later analysis, each TCR beta chain was defined by its CDR3 amino acid sequence together with its V-gene family, and reads without a unique V-gene family were excluded. As a way to deal with suspected cross-contamination and a sequencing artifact, a later analysis dropped roughly 620 nucleotide sequences that were highly shared and had low generation probability. In a later analysis, a clonal expansion index for each public chain was calculated from normalized within-repertoire ranks of inferred template counts. A later analysis computed generation probabilities with a VDJ recombination model fitted to out-of-frame rearrangements, and checked the results against IGoR. In a later analysis, hypergeometric tests were used to score TCR-TCR, TCR-HLA and TCR-CMV co-occurrence, with a repertoire-size bias correction applied to TCR pairs. In a later analysis, false discovery rates were estimated by permuting HLA or CMV assignments 20 times. In a later analysis, co-occurring TCRs were grouped using DBSCAN, with TCRdist sequence similarity added in when clustering inside HLA-allele-positive subsets. Repertoires with fewer than 30,000 or more than 120,000 public chains, plus five repertoires with anomalous nucleotide sharing, were excluded from co-occurrence clustering. TCRdb re-hosts the immuneACCESS table, in-frame sequences only. Its copies lack some clones; in the studies checked, an unresolved V gene accounts for under half of them, and the cause for the rest is not known. V, J and clone size were drawn from that table, and D and trimming were deduced from the DNA. Within this sample are about 140,000 clones, with roughly 74% of them counted one time only. The ten largest clonotypes hold 3% to 3.5% of the sample.

The sequenced material came from PBMCs. This TCR was sampled from a middle-aged man in good health and CMV-seronegative.

The CDR3 protein sequence reads: CASSPDRVDFTEAFF. The DNA sequence is given as TGTGCCAGCAGCCCAGACAGGGTCGATTTTACTGAAGCTTTCTTT. The rearranged chain carries TRBV5-6 and TRBJ1-1, and 7 bases in between align with TRBD1. CDR1 SGHDT and CDR2 YYEEEE are derived from the germline V gene. The CDR3 has 15 amino acids, counting the end cysteine and phenylalanine. The CDR3 DNA has 45 bases and is translated from base 1. V loses 4 bases at its end and J loses 5 bases; junction bases beyond the gene matches: 11.